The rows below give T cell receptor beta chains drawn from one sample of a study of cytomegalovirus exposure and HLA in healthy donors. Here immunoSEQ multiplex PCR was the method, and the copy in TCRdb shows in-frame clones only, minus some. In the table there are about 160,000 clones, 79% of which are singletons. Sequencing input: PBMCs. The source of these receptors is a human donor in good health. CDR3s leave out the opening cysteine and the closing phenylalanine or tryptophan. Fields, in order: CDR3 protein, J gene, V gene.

CDR3aa: AISESLVADTGELF; j_gene: TRBJ2-2; v_gene: TRBV10-3
CDR3aa: ASSRGQNSGNTIY; j_gene: TRBJ1-3; v_gene: TRBV6-5
CDR3aa: ASSLNPGGSGGYT; j_gene: TRBJ1-2; v_gene: TRBV7-2
CDR3aa: ASSSGARGYGYT; j_gene: TRBJ1-2; v_gene: TRBV7-3
CDR3aa: ASAFGGTSYEQY; j_gene: TRBJ2-7; v_gene: TRBV5-1
CDR3aa: ASSKWSSGVQPQH; j_gene: TRBJ1-5; v_gene: TRBV21-1
CDR3aa: ATSRDIQFGNEQF; j_gene: TRBJ2-1; v_gene: TRBV15
CDR3aa: ASSRGGPQTGELF; j_gene: TRBJ2-2; v_gene: TRBV28
CDR3aa: ASSLGSTGADEQF; j_gene: TRBJ2-1; v_gene: TRBV7-9
CDR3aa: ASSQDLGGSQPQH; j_gene: TRBJ1-5; v_gene: TRBV4-1
CDR3aa: AASGGTGIVPKNQPQH; j_gene: TRBJ1-5; v_gene: TRBV21-1
CDR3aa: ASSDTGTDTYGYT; j_gene: TRBJ1-2; v_gene: TRBV6-1
CDR3aa: ASSLESGGLYEQY; j_gene: TRBJ2-7; v_gene: TRBV7-6
CDR3aa: ASSPSRGNTEAF; j_gene: TRBJ1-1; v_gene: TRBV27
CDR3aa: ASSFGAGGYEQY; j_gene: TRBJ2-7; v_gene: TRBV11-2
CDR3aa: ASSLDRWSYEQY; j_gene: TRBJ2-7; v_gene: TRBV7-2
CDR3aa: ASSQGQGNEKLF; j_gene: TRBJ1-4; v_gene: TRBV28
CDR3aa: ASSGVASPDLNEQF; j_gene: TRBJ2-1; v_gene: TRBV10-1
CDR3aa: ASSLAQGVTGELF; j_gene: TRBJ2-2; v_gene: TRBV7-9
CDR3aa: ASSWDRVLDEQF; j_gene: TRBJ2-1; v_gene: TRBV28
CDR3aa: ASSPYTNSYNEQF; j_gene: TRBJ2-1; v_gene: TRBV7-2
CDR3aa: ASSEAGSTDTQY; j_gene: TRBJ2-3; v_gene: TRBV6-4
CDR3aa: ASSLPGYEQY; j_gene: TRBJ2-7; v_gene: TRBV28
CDR3aa: ASSIDPEGANEQF; j_gene: TRBJ2-1; v_gene: TRBV19
CDR3aa: SVADTTNYGYT; j_gene: TRBJ1-2; v_gene: TRBV29-1
CDR3aa: ASSPPVGQGSYEQY; j_gene: TRBJ2-7; v_gene: TRBV14
CDR3aa: ASSLGVGKEAYEQY; j_gene: TRBJ2-7; v_gene: TRBV7-9
CDR3aa: ASSFSPSGTLYEQY; j_gene: TRBJ2-7; v_gene: TRBV5-5
CDR3aa: ASSSPGEQF; j_gene: TRBJ2-1; v_gene: TRBV5-4
CDR3aa: AWLGTVYGYT; j_gene: TRBJ1-2; v_gene: TRBV30
CDR3aa: ASSFRGGLTEAF; j_gene: TRBJ1-1; v_gene: TRBV28
CDR3aa: ASSSTGSTEAF; j_gene: TRBJ1-1; v_gene: TRBV5-5
CDR3aa: AITGAGNGYT; j_gene: TRBJ1-2; v_gene: TRBV10-3
CDR3aa: ASSQRYRDRGVRSAGNTIY; j_gene: TRBJ1-3; v_gene: TRBV27
CDR3aa: ASSVEPSGNTIY; j_gene: TRBJ1-3; v_gene: TRBV19
CDR3aa: ASSPTVGGVGQPQH; j_gene: TRBJ1-5; v_gene: TRBV27
CDR3aa: ASSLDATSYNEQF; j_gene: TRBJ2-1; v_gene: TRBV5-4
CDR3aa: ASSLLAGGVVEQF; j_gene: TRBJ2-1; v_gene: TRBV7-2
CDR3aa: ASSLFLGHGEKLF; j_gene: TRBJ1-4; v_gene: TRBV7-9
CDR3aa: ASSYDNRAFSSPLH; j_gene: TRBJ1-6; v_gene: TRBV6-5
CDR3aa: ASSPNLVVPGRDTQY; j_gene: TRBJ2-3; v_gene: TRBV2
CDR3aa: ASSYSRESYEQY; j_gene: TRBJ2-7; v_gene: TRBV6-5
CDR3aa: ASSYSRVYGYT; j_gene: TRBJ1-2; v_gene: TRBV6-5
CDR3aa: ASSYFASGSGYEQY; j_gene: TRBJ2-7; v_gene: TRBV6-5